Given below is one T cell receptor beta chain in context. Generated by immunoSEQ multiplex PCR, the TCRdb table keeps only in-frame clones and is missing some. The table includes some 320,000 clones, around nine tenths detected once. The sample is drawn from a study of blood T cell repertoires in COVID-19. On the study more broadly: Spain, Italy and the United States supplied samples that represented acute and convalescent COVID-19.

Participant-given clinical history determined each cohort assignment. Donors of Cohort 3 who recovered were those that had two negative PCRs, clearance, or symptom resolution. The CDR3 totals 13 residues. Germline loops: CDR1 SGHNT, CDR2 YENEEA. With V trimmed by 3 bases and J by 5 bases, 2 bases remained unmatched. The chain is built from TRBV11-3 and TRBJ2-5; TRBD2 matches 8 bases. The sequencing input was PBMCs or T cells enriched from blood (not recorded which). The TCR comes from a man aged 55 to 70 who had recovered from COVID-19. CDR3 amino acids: CASSFSGGETQYF. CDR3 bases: TGTGCCAGCAGCTTCTCGGGGGGGGAGACCCAGTACTTC.